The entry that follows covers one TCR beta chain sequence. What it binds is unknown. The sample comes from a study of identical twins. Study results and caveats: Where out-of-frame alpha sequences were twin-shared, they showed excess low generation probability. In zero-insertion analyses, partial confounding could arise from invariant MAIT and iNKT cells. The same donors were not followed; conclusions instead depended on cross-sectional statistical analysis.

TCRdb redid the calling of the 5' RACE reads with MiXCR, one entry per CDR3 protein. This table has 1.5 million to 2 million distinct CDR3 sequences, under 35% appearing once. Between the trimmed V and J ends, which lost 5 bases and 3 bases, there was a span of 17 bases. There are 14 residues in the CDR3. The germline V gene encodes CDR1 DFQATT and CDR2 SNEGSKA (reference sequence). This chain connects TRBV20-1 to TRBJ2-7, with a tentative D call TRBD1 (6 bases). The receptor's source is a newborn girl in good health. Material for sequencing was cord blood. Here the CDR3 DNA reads TGCAGTGCTGGCACAGGGTGGGAAGGCTACGAGCAGTACTTC. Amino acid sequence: CSAGTGWEGYEQYF.